This T cell receptor (beta chain) is drawn from a study of cytomegalovirus exposure and HLA in healthy donors. Study findings and constraints: It was reported that the classifier diagnosed cytomegalovirus status with high specificity and sensitivity in both the original and validation cohorts. In a later analysis, at a false discovery rate of 0.05, roughly 17,000 TCR beta sequences matched HLA alleles. In most subjects, TCR beta sequences reportedly gave accurate predictions of HLA-A and HLA-B alleles.

PCR primers comprised 60 Vbeta and 13 Jbeta primers. Clones were sequenced by immunoSEQ multiplex PCR, and TCRdb holds only the in-frame ones, with some missing. The sample yields roughly 130,000 clones, about 8.5% seen once. This CDR3 contains 16 residues. V dropped 8 bases and J dropped 1; count of bases not matched to a gene: 8. Germline V gene sequence: CDR1 MDHEN, CDR2 SYDVKM. On this clone: What it recognizes is unknown.

The material sequenced was PBMCs. The V call is TRBV28, the J call TRBJ1-5; 10 bases line up with TRBD1. The TCR originated in a man in his forties in good health and CMV-seronegative. The CDR3 loop is CASREVGQGSNQPQHF. The CDR3 nucleotides are TGTGCCAGCCGCGAAGTGGGACAGGGGAGCAATCAGCCCCAGCATTTT.